The clone carrying this TCR beta chain was seen only a few times. Its antigen is undetermined. CDR3 length equals 9 residues. The V and J ends lost 7 bases and 10 bases respectively, with 8 bases between them. Germline V gene sequence: CDR1 MNHEY, CDR2 SVGAGI. Each CDR3 protein gets one entry after TCRdb re-called the 5' RACE reads with MiXCR. Here the sample spans 750,000 to 950,000 distinct CDR3 sequences, approximately 13% being singletons. This specimen comes from a study of identical twins. General observations from the study: Where beta out-of-frame sequences were concerned, excess twin sharing was weaker.

This sample was shared with a second study, whose subject was yellow fever vaccine responses in identical twins.

The sequencing input was PBMCs. The V gene is TRBV6-5, the J gene TRBJ2-7, with unresolved D. The clonotype was recovered from a woman under 30 in good health. CDR3 nucleotides: TGTGCCAGCATCGGATTCCAGTACGTC. Protein: CASIGFQYV.